This T cell receptor beta chain was profiled in a study of cytomegalovirus exposure and HLA in healthy donors. Turning to this clone: The target antigen is unknown.

Both 60 Vbeta primers and 13 Jbeta primers went into the PCR. The repertoire was sequenced with immunoSEQ multiplex PCR; TCRdb's copy has only in-frame clones and lacks some. The sample includes more than 150,000 clones, over 70% of them seen just once. V was cut by 11 bases and J by 4 bases, with 21 bases left in between. CDR1 MNHEY and CDR2 SMNVEV come from the germline V gene (reference sequence). The CDR3 has 15 residues. Whole-study findings and limits: Association with HLA alleles at 0.05 false discovery rate was found for 15,000 to 20,000 TCR beta sequences in a later analysis. It was approximately 150 TCR beta chains that were listed as cytomegalovirus-associated.

The sample was PBMCs. The TCR originated in a man aged 50 to 60 in good health and CMV-seronegative. The chain recombines TRBV27 with TRBJ1-5; weak D call: TRBD1 (6 bases). The CDR3 DNA sequence: TGTGCCGGCGCCGGCAGGGGAGACGGTAATCAGCCCCAGCATTTT. Its translation: CAGAGRGDGNQPQHF.